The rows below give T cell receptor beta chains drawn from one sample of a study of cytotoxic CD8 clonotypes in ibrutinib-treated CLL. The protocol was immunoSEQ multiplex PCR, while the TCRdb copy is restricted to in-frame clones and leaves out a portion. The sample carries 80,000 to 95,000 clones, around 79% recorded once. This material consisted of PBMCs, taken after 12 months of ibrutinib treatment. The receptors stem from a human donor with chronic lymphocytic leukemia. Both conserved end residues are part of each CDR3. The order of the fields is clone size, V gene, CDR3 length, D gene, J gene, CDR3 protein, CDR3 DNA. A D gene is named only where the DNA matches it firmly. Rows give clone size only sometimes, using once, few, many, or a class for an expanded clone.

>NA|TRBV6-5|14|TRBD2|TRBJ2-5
CATGGLAGGETQYF
TGTGCCACCGGGGGACTAGCGGGAGGGGAGACCCAGTACTTC
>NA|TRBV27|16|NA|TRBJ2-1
CASRQGSVGSYNEQFF
TGTGCCAGCAGACAGGGTAGTGTTGGATCCTACAATGAGCAGTTCTTC
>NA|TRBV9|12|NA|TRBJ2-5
CASSVAQETQYF
TGTGCCAGCAGCGTAGCCCAAGAGACCCAGTACTTC
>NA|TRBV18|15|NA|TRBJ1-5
CASSLRQDSNQPQHF
TGTGCCAGCTCACTACGACAGGATAGCAATCAGCCCCAGCATTTT
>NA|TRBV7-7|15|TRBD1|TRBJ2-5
CASSPGQGGQETQYF
TGTGCCAGCAGCCCGGGACAGGGAGGCCAAGAGACCCAGTACTTC
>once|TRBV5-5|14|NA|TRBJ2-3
CASSLETASDTQYF
TGTGCCAGCAGCTTGGAGACGGCCTCAGATACGCAGTATTTT
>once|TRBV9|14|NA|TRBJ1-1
CASSVGPQSLGAFF
TGTGCCAGCAGCGTAGGGCCCCAGTCTTTGGGTGCTTTCTTT
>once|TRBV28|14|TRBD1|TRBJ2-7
CASAIQGALDEQYF
TGTGCCAGCGCCATACAGGGGGCCTTGGACGAGCAGTACTTC
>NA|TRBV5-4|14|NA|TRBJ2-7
CASSPGRLTYEQYF
TGTGCCAGCAGTCCGGGACGGCTAACCTACGAGCAGTACTTC
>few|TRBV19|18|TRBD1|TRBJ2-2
CASSIDRGDRGPSAELFF
TGTGCCAGTAGTATAGATCGGGGGGACAGGGGGCCCTCTGCGGAGCTGTTTTTT
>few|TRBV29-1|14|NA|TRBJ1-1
CSAIKQGTDTEAFF
TGCAGCGCGATTAAGCAGGGTACGGACACTGAAGCTTTCTTT
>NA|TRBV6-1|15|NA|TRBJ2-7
CASRNRHPSSYEQYF
TGTGCCAGCAGGAACCGACACCCGAGCTCCTACGAGCAGTACTTC
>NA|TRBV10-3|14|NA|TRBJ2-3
CATIAGDRGDTQYF
TGTGCCACCATAGCGGGAGACAGGGGAGATACGCAGTATTTT
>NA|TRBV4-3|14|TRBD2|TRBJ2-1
CASSPGLAYNEQFF
TGCGCCAGCAGCCCGGGACTAGCGTACAATGAGCAGTTCTTC
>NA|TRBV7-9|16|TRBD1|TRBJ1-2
CASSWAPRQGALGYTF
TGTGCCAGCAGCTGGGCGCCACGACAGGGGGCCCTTGGCTACACCTTC
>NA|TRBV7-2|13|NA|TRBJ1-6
CASSPREPGPLHF
TGTGCCAGCAGCCCCAGGGAACCCGGACCCCTCCACTTT
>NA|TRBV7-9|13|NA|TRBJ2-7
CASSPIGAGEQYF
TGTGCCAGCAGCCCAATAGGGGCCGGCGAGCAGTACTTC
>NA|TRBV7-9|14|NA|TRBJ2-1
CASSLSTRGDEQFF
TGTGCCAGCAGCCTCAGCACCCGGGGCGATGAGCAGTTCTTC
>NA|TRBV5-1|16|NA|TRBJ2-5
CASSPQPPPGQETQYF
TGCGCCAGCAGCCCCCAGCCCCCCCCTGGCCAAGAGACCCAGTACTTC
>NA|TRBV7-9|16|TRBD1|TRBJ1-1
CASSSSNIGGRTEAFF
TGTGCCAGCAGCTCATCAAATATAGGGGGCCGGACTGAAGCTTTCTTT
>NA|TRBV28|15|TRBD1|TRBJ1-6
CASLEGTEVVSPLHF
TGTGCCAGCCTAGAGGGGACAGAGGTTGTTTCACCCCTCCACTTT
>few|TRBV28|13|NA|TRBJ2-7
CASSSQGTYEQYF
TGTGCCAGCAGTTCCCAGGGTACCTACGAGCAGTACTTC
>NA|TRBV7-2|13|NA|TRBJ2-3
CASSDRAGDTQYF
TGTGCCAGCAGCGACAGGGCGGGGGATACGCAGTATTTT
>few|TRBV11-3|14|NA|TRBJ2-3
CASSFGQGADTQYF
TGTGCCAGCAGCTTTGGCCAAGGGGCAGATACGCAGTATTTT
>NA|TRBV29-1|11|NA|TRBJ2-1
CSVVPVYHGFF
TGCAGCGTTGTTCCGGTGTACCATGGGTTCTTC
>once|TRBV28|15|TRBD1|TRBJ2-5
CASSLAGGNEETQYF
TGTGCCAGCAGCCTGGCAGGGGGAAACGAAGAGACCCAGTACTTC
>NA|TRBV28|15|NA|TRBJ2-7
CASSPRRQPTAGQYF
TGTGCCAGCAGCCCCCGCCGGCAGCCCACCGCCGGGCAGTACTTC
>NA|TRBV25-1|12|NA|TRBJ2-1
CATRWGVREQFF
TGTGCCACCCGATGGGGGGTTCGCGAGCAGTTCTTC
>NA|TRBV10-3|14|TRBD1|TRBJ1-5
CATTDRLNDQPQHF
TGTGCCACTACGGACAGGCTAAACGATCAGCCCCAGCATTTT
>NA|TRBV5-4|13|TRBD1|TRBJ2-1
CASTRGSYNEQFF
TGTGCCAGCACCAGGGGGTCGTACAATGAGCAGTTCTTC
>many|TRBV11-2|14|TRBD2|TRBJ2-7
CASRRTSGVHEQYF
TGTGCCAGCAGGAGGACTAGCGGGGTTCACGAGCAGTACTTC
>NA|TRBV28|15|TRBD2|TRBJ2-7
CASSPSSGLTYEQYF
TGTGCCAGCAGCCCCTCTAGCGGACTAACCTACGAGCAGTACTTC
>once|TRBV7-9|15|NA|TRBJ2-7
CASSLGGGQAYEQYF
TGTGCCAGCAGCTTAGGCGGCGGGCAGGCCTACGAGCAGTACTTC
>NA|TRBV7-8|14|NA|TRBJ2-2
CASSLVGTTGELFF
TGTGCCAGCAGCTTAGTGGGCACGACCGGGGAGCTGTTTTTT
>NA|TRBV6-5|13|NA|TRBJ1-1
CASSPPGKTEAFF
TGTGCCAGCAGCCCCCCGGGGAAGACTGAAGCTTTCTTT
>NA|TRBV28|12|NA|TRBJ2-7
CASSYLAGGQYF
TGTGCCAGCAGCTACCTGGCGGGCGGGCAGTACTTC
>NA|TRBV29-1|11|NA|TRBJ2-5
CSVVGGETQYF
TGCAGCGTTGTAGGGGGGGAGACCCAGTACTTC
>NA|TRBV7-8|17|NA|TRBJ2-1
CASSLGGAGSTHNEQFF
TGTGCCAGCAGCTTAGGTGGGGCGGGGTCAACTCACAATGAGCAGTTCTTC
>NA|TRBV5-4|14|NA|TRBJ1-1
CASSLGGGYTEAFF
TGTGCCAGCAGCTTGGGGGGGGGATACACTGAAGCTTTCTTT
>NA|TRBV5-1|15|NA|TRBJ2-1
CASSLGTKGRDEQFF
TGCGCCAGCAGCTTGGGGACCAAAGGTCGGGATGAGCAGTTCTTC
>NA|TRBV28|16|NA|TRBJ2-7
CASSGTGLTSRYEQYF
TGTGCCAGCAGTGGAACCGGGCTCACTAGCCGATACGAGCAGTACTTC
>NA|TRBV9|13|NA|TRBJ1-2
CASSVGTTYGYTF
TGTGCCAGCAGCGTAGGGACCACCTATGGCTACACCTTC
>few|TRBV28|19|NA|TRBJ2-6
CASSLLFGRARSGANVLTF
TGTGCCAGCAGTTTATTGTTCGGCAGGGCCAGGTCTGGGGCCAACGTCCTGACTTTC
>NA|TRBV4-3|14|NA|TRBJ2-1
CASSQGTRYNEQFF
TGCGCCAGCAGCCAAGGGACCCGGTACAATGAGCAGTTCTTC
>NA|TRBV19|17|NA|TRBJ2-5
CATPFRPLEGEGETQYF
TGTGCCACCCCGTTCCGCCCCCTCGAGGGAGAAGGAGAGACCCAGTACTTC
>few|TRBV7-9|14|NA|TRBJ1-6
CASSLRGNNSPLHF
TGTGCCAGCAGCTTAAGGGGGAATAATTCACCCCTCCACTTT
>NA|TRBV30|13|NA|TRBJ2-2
CAWTGTNTGELFF
TGTGCCTGGACGGGGACCAACACCGGGGAGCTGTTTTTT
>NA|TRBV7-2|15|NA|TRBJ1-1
CASSFGGHLNTEAFF
TGTGCCAGCAGCTTTGGGGGACACCTGAACACTGAAGCTTTCTTT
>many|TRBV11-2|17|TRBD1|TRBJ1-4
CASSPGTGSLLGEKLFF
TGTGCCAGCAGCCCCGGGACAGGCTCCCTTCTGGGGGAAAAACTGTTTTTT
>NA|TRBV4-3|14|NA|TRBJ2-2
CASSQGGWAGELFF
TGCGCCAGCAGCCAAGGGGGGTGGGCCGGGGAGCTGTTTTTT
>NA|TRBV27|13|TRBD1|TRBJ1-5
CASRGTGDQPQHF
TGTGCCAGCAGGGGGACAGGGGATCAGCCCCAGCATTTT
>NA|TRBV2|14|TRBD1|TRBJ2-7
CASRPGQGAYEQYF
TGTGCCAGCAGACCGGGACAGGGGGCCTACGAGCAGTACTTC
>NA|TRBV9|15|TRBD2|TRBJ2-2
CASSRTSGVIGELFF
TGTGCCAGCAGCCGGACTAGCGGGGTTATCGGGGAGCTGTTTTTT
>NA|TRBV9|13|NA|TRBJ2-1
CASSPSLDRPQFF
TGTGCCAGCAGCCCCTCCCTTGACAGGCCCCAGTTCTTC
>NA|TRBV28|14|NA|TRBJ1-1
CASSPPGGHTEAFF
TGTGCCAGCAGTCCCCCGGGGGGCCACACTGAAGCTTTCTTT
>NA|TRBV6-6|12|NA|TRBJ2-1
CASSPQYNEQFF
TGTGCCAGCAGTCCCCAGTACAATGAGCAGTTCTTC